This entry lists 20 T cell receptor beta chains sequenced from one sample in a study of cytomegalovirus exposure and HLA in healthy donors. The PCR ran on 60 Vbeta and 13 Jbeta primers. Using immunoSEQ multiplex PCR, the repertoire was profiled, and TCRdb retains in-frame clones only, with some absent. The table lists 100,000 to 150,000 clones, more than 60% of them singletons. The specimen was PBMCs. The receptors here all came from a woman between 40 and 55 years old in good health and CMV-seronegative.

The J gene is TRBJ2-7, the V gene TRBV7-2; D uncertain. The CDR3 runs to 14 residues. V lost 1 base to trimming and J lost 4 bases, with 11 bases between them. Germline-derived CDR1 and CDR2 are SGHTA and FQGNSA. CDR3 nucleotide sequence: TGTGCCAGCAGCTTAGAAGCGTTTAAATACGAGCAGTACTTC. It yields the protein CASSLEAFKYEQYF.

The chain uses TRBV4-3 and TRBJ2-3; 10 nucleotides agree with TRBD2. V gave up 0 bases and J gave up 5 bases; unmatched junction bases: 8. The CDR3 runs to 17 residues. CDR1 is LGHNA and CDR2 is YSLEER in the germline V gene. CDR3 protein: CASSQDFLAGAIDTQYF. The CDR3 DNA is TGCGCCAGCAGCCAAGACTTCCTAGCGGGAGCGATAGATACGCAGTATTTT.

The V gene is TRBV28, the J gene TRBJ2-3; TRBD2 matches at 14 bases. J was trimmed by 1 base and V by 6 bases; bases with no gene match: 9. The CDR3 consists of 18 residues. Germline loops: CDR1 MDHEN, CDR2 SYDVKM. The CDR3 reads CASSGGTSGSTGTDTQYF. CDR3 sequence (DNA): TGTGCCAGCAGCGGAGGGACTAGCGGGAGTACGGGCACAGATACGCAGTATTTT.

The rearrangement uses TRBV7-9 and TRBJ2-1; D is possibly TRBD2 (6 bases). The CDR3 contains 13 residues. Trimming took off 1 base at V and 9 bases at J, with 10 bases between the two ends. CDR1 and CDR2 (germline): SEHNR, FQNEAQ (reference sequence). Written as DNA, the CDR3 is TGTGCCAGCAGCTTAGTGGAGGAGGGTGAGCAGTTCTTC. It specifies CASSLVEEGEQFF.

The rearrangement links TRBV20-1 to TRBJ2-7; no clear D gene. The length of the CDR3 is 11 residues. V gave up 6 bases and J gave up 1 base, with 7 bases separating them. The germline V gene encodes CDR1 DFQATT and CDR2 SNEGSKA (reference sequence). In DNA, the CDR3 is TGCAGTGCCACCTATTCCTACGAGCAGTACTTC. Translation gives CSATYSYEQYF.

This rearrangement joins TRBV5-4 to TRBJ2-7, with D possibly being TRBD1 (6 bases). The V gene lost 6 bases and the J gene lost 0 bases, with 16 bases spanning the gap. Looked up from germline, CDR1 is SGHNT and CDR2 is YYREEE (reference sequence). This CDR3 region has 15 residues. CDR3 coding DNA: TGTGCCAGCACCCTCACCGGGACAACCTCCTACGAGCAGTACTTC. Its protein product is CASTLTGTTSYEQYF.

This clone was observed once. CDR3 loop: CASSDSYTGELFF. The CDR3 DNA is TGTGCCAGCAGTGACAGTTACACCGGGGAGCTGTTTTTT. The rearrangement uses TRBV7-2 and TRBJ2-2, with D possibly TRBD1 on 5 matching bases. The CDR3 covers 13 residues. V was pared by 6 bases and J by 3 bases, with 8 bases between. Germline V gene data show CDR1 as SGHTA and CDR2 as FQGNSA.

This sequence joins TRBV10-3 and TRBJ2-1; 10 nucleotides agree with TRBD2. The J segment lost 6 bases and the V segment lost 0 bases, leaving 2 bases of the junction unmatched. The germline V gene has CDR1 ENHRY and CDR2 SYGVKD. This CDR3 has 15 amino acids. This CDR3 reads CAISESIAGGNEQFF. In DNA form, the CDR3 reads TGTGCCATCAGTGAGTCGATAGCGGGGGGCAATGAGCAGTTCTTC.

The chain combines TRBV5-4 with TRBJ2-1; D perhaps matches TRBD2 (6 bases). This CDR3 has 14 residues. Trimming stripped 2 bases from V and 6 bases from J, with 12 bases between. The germline CDR1 and CDR2 sequences are SGHNT and YYREEE (reference sequence). CDR3 region: CASSFRASVNEQFF. For the CDR3, the DNA is TGTGCCAGCAGCTTTCGAGCTAGCGTCAATGAGCAGTTCTTC.

There are a few counts of this clone. J is TRBJ2-3 and V is TRBV5-1; possible D gene TRBD2, 6 bases. The CDR3 extends over 14 amino acids. Trimming took off 6 bases at V and 2 bases at J, with 13 bases between the two ends. The germline gives CDR1 SGHRS, CDR2 YFSETQ. The CDR3 bases are TGCGCCAGCAACTTAGGCGGGGTCACAGATACGCAGTATTTT. Translation: CASNLGGVTDTQYF.

This sequence joins TRBV18 and TRBJ2-5; 8 nucleotides align to TRBD2. Germline V gene sequence: CDR1 KGHSH, CDR2 LQKENI. Trimming at V came to 4 bases and at J to 2 bases, leaving 6 bases not matched to a gene. CDR3 length: 15 residues. CDR3 in DNA: TGTGCCAGCTCACGGAGCGGGGGAAGTCAAGAGACCCAGTACTTC. Its translation is CASSRSGGSQETQYF.

The genes are TRBV6-1 and TRBJ2-7; no clear D gene. Germline V gene data show CDR1 as MNHNS and CDR2 as SASEGT. Trimming removed 2 bases from V and 4 bases from J, with 18 bases in between. The CDR3 runs 16 residues. The CDR3 DNA follows: TGTGCCAGCAGTGAACGGTTTCAGGATCCCCCATACGAGCAGTACTTC. It yields the protein CASSERFQDPPYEQYF.

V gene TRBV30 combines with J gene TRBJ2-5; maybe TRBD2 (6 bases). This CDR3 region has 15 residues. Germline V lookup: CDR1 GTSNPN, CDR2 SVGIG (reference sequence). Trimming took 1 base from V and 2 from J, leaving 14 bases between them. For the CDR3, the DNA is TGTGCCTGGAGTGCTGGCGGGACGCCTCAAGAGACCCAGTACTTC. Its translation is CAWSAGGTPQETQYF.

This chain joins TRBV28 and TRBJ1-5; 7 bases are shared with TRBD1. The V gene end was trimmed by 5 bases and the J gene end by 0 bases; junction bases not matched to a gene: 7. The CDR3 is 16 residues long. Germline assignment: CDR1 MDHEN and CDR2 SYDVKM. The CDR3, as DNA: TGTGCCAGCAGTCCAAACAACAGGGGTAGCAATCAGCCCCAGCATTTT. Amino acids: CASSPNNRGSNQPQHF.

The CDR3 DNA reads as TGTGCCAGCAGCTTAGACCCGCGGGACAGGCCTTACCACGAGCAGTACTTC. Amino acid sequence: CASSLDPRDRPYHEQYF. The chain uses TRBV7-8 and TRBJ2-7; the match to TRBD1 covers 8 bases. Germline V CDR1 and CDR2: SGHVS, FQNEAQ. Unmatched junction bases numbered 13, after V lost 1 base and J lost 5 bases. The CDR3 covers 17 residues.

By sample fraction, this clone is medium-sized. The chain uses TRBV10-2 and TRBJ1-1, with D perhaps TRBD1 (6 bases). Germline V lookup: CDR1 WSHSY, CDR2 SAAADI. This CDR3 comprises 14 residues. Trimming shortened V by 6 bases and J by 0 bases, and 11 bases separated the two germline ends. The CDR3 bases are TGCGCCAGCAGGCCGGGACACATGAACACTGAAGCTTTCTTT. Protein product: CASRPGHMNTEAFF.

The chain combines TRBV2 with TRBJ1-2; 7 bases fit TRBD1. With 4 bases clipped from V and 7 bases from J, the junction kept 9 bases outside the gene matches. The germline V gene encodes CDR1 SNHLY and CDR2 FYNNEI. The CDR3 sequence is 14 residues long. Here the CDR3 DNA reads TGTGCCAGCAGTGGACAGGGAGGCGGCTCTGGCTACACCTTC. Its protein product is CASSGQGGGSGYTF.

The V gene is TRBV4-3, the J gene TRBJ1-5; D may be TRBD1 (5 bases). This CDR3 is 14 amino acids long. Germline CDR1 LGHNA, CDR2 YSLEER. With 5 bases removed from V and 7 bases from J, the gap between germline ends came to 15 bases. CDR3 protein: CASSVPGRGQPQHF. The CDR3 coding sequence is TGCGCCAGCAGCGTCCCGGGGAGGGGCCAGCCCCAGCATTTT.

V usage is TRBV30 and J usage is TRBJ1-2, with 9 bases that match TRBD1. Germline assignment: CDR1 GTSNPN and CDR2 SVGIG (reference sequence). This CDR3 has 16 amino acids. V lost 3 bases to trimming and J lost 3 bases; unmatched junction nucleotides: 11. The DNA of the CDR3 is TGTGCCTGGAGCCCAAGGGACAGGGAATTGGACTATGGCTACACCTTC. Amino acids: CAWSPRDRELDYGYTF.

The rearrangement joins TRBV18 to TRBJ1-2, with 7 bases that match TRBD1. The ends lost 4 bases at V and 8 bases at J; junction bases unmatched: 7. CDR1 and CDR2 from the germline V gene are KGHSH and LQKENI. There are 13 residues in the CDR3. As DNA, the CDR3 is TGTGCCAGCTCACTCAGGGGGGCAGAGGGCTACACCTTC. It specifies CASSLRGAEGYTF.